These T cell receptor beta chains were read from a single sample in a study of blood T cell repertoires in COVID-19. Data came from immunoSEQ multiplex PCR; TCRdb stores just in-frame clones and leaves some out. The sample includes roughly 280,000 clones, 91% of them seen just once. Sequences were obtained from PBMCs or T cells enriched from blood (not recorded which). Source of these receptors: a man aged 40-50 years who had been exposed to COVID-19. Each CDR3 is given with its conserved first and last residue. D genes are given only for firm matches. A clone size is listed for some rows: how often the clone was seen (once, few, many), or a class if it is expanded.

v_call: TRBV19
clone_size: -
j_call: TRBJ2-1
d_call: -
cdr3_aa: CASNGGEDEQFF
cdr3_nt: TGTGCCAGTAACGGCGGTGAGGATGAGCAGTTCTTC

v_call: TRBV10-3
clone_size: once
j_call: TRBJ2-1
d_call: TRBD2
cdr3_aa: CAIRVTSEHYNEQFF
cdr3_nt: TGTGCCATCAGGGTGACTAGCGAACACTACAATGAGCAGTTCTTC

v_call: TRBV30
clone_size: -
j_call: TRBJ1-5
d_call: -
cdr3_aa: CAWSVEGQPQHF
cdr3_nt: TGTGCCTGGTCCGTCGAGGGTCAGCCCCAGCATTTT

v_call: TRBV6-2/TRBV6-3
clone_size: -
j_call: TRBJ2-1
d_call: -
cdr3_aa: CASSPPAASSYNEQFF
cdr3_nt: TGTGCCAGCAGTCCCCCCGCCGCGAGCTCCTACAATGAGCAGTTCTTC

v_call: TRBV11-2
clone_size: -
j_call: TRBJ1-2
d_call: -
cdr3_aa: CASSADRTNYGYTF
cdr3_nt: TGTGCCAGCAGCGCGGACAGAACTAACTATGGCTACACCTTC

v_call: TRBV28
clone_size: -
j_call: TRBJ1-1
d_call: -
cdr3_aa: CASKQGNTEAFF
cdr3_nt: TGTGCCAGCAAGCAGGGGAACACTGAAGCTTTCTTT

v_call: TRBV6-1
clone_size: -
j_call: TRBJ2-5
d_call: -
cdr3_aa: CASSEGAAQETQYF
cdr3_nt: TGTGCCAGCAGTGAAGGGGCAGCCCAAGAGACCCAGTACTTC

v_call: TRBV29-1
clone_size: -
j_call: TRBJ2-3
d_call: -
cdr3_aa: CSYGGNTQYF
cdr3_nt: TGCTCCTACGGCGGCAATACGCAGTATTTT

v_call: TRBV19
clone_size: -
j_call: TRBJ1-2
d_call: -
cdr3_aa: CASMASGGYGYTF
cdr3_nt: TGTGCCAGTATGGCCTCCGGGGGGTATGGCTACACCTTC

v_call: TRBV11-2
clone_size: -
j_call: TRBJ1-2
d_call: TRBD1
cdr3_aa: CASTLGQGNGYTF
cdr3_nt: TGTGCCAGCACCCTTGGACAGGGAAATGGCTACACCTTC

v_call: TRBV11-1
clone_size: -
j_call: TRBJ1-2
d_call: -
cdr3_aa: CASSPGNNYGYTF
cdr3_nt: TGTGCCAGCAGCCCCGGGAACAACTATGGCTACACCTTC

v_call: TRBV7-2
clone_size: -
j_call: TRBJ2-7
d_call: -
cdr3_aa: CASSLDFRGGAYEQYF
cdr3_nt: TGTGCCAGCAGCTTAGATTTCCGAGGGGGGGCCTACGAGCAGTACTTC

v_call: TRBV15
clone_size: -
j_call: TRBJ1-1
d_call: TRBD1
cdr3_aa: CATSRPQRVGQGTPDTEAFF
cdr3_nt: TGTGCCACCAGCAGACCCCAAAGGGTGGGACAGGGAACACCCGACACTGAAGCTTTCTTT

v_call: TRBV28
clone_size: -
j_call: TRBJ1-2
d_call: -
cdr3_aa: CASSFGPVSNYGYTF
cdr3_nt: TGTGCCAGCAGTTTCGGTCCGGTATCTAACTATGGCTACACCTTC

v_call: TRBV6-6
clone_size: -
j_call: TRBJ1-5
d_call: -
cdr3_aa: CATQQGTSQPQHF
cdr3_nt: TGTGCCACCCAACAGGGAACCAGTCAGCCCCAGCATTTT

v_call: TRBV10-1
clone_size: -
j_call: TRBJ2-7
d_call: -
cdr3_aa: CASSDDSSSYEQYF
cdr3_nt: TGCGCCAGCAGTGATGACAGTAGCTCCTACGAGCAGTACTTC

v_call: TRBV19
clone_size: -
j_call: TRBJ2-2
d_call: TRBD1
cdr3_aa: CASSIPGGGTGELFF
cdr3_nt: TGTGCCAGTAGTATCCCAGGGGGTGGCACCGGGGAGCTGTTTTTT

v_call: TRBV24-1
clone_size: -
j_call: TRBJ1-5
d_call: -
cdr3_aa: CATWGGRFNQPQHF
cdr3_nt: TGTGCCACCTGGGGGGGGAGATTCAATCAGCCCCAGCATTTT

v_call: TRBV7-6
clone_size: -
j_call: TRBJ2-7
d_call: -
cdr3_aa: CASSLSLASYEQYF
cdr3_nt: TGTGCCAGCAGCTTATCTCTAGCGAGCTACGAGCAGTACTTC

v_call: TRBV19
clone_size: -
j_call: TRBJ2-7
d_call: -
cdr3_aa: CASSVTYEQYF
cdr3_nt: TGTGCCAGTAGTGTTACCTACGAGCAGTACTTC

v_call: TRBV24-1
clone_size: -
j_call: TRBJ2-3
d_call: -
cdr3_aa: CATSDWVAGTDTQYF
cdr3_nt: TGTGCCACCAGTGATTGGGTAGCGGGCACAGATACGCAGTATTTT

v_call: TRBV28
clone_size: -
j_call: TRBJ1-2
d_call: -
cdr3_aa: CASSLITGPYGYTF
cdr3_nt: TGTGCCAGCAGTTTAATCACAGGGCCTTATGGCTACACCTTC

v_call: TRBV2
clone_size: -
j_call: TRBJ2-2
d_call: -
cdr3_aa: CASRDIVLGELFF
cdr3_nt: TGTGCCAGCAGGGACATCGTACTCGGGGAGCTGTTTTTT

v_call: TRBV19
clone_size: -
j_call: TRBJ2-1
d_call: TRBD2
cdr3_aa: CASSIRPGLALVYNEQFF
cdr3_nt: TGTGCCAGTAGTATACGACCGGGACTAGCGCTGGTCTACAATGAGCAGTTCTTC

v_call: TRBV7-3
clone_size: -
j_call: TRBJ1-1
d_call: -
cdr3_aa: CASSSYRQAGTEAFF
cdr3_nt: TGTGCCAGCAGCTCCTATAGACAGGCTGGGACTGAAGCTTTCTTT

v_call: TRBV30
clone_size: -
j_call: TRBJ2-2
d_call: -
cdr3_aa: CAWRDLNRGGTGELFF
cdr3_nt: TGTGCCTGGAGGGACCTAAACAGGGGAGGTACCGGGGAGCTGTTTTTT

v_call: TRBV4-1
clone_size: few
j_call: TRBJ1-2
d_call: -
cdr3_aa: CASSQGQTLEGLGYTF
cdr3_nt: TGCGCCAGCAGCCAAGGACAGACCCTAGAAGGTCTCGGCTACACCTTC

v_call: TRBV24-1
clone_size: -
j_call: TRBJ2-1
d_call: -
cdr3_aa: CATSDLAGEPYNEQFF
cdr3_nt: TGTGCCACCAGTGATTTAGCCGGGGAACCCTACAATGAGCAGTTCTTC

v_call: TRBV30
clone_size: once
j_call: TRBJ1-3
d_call: -
cdr3_aa: CAWSGGHQGNTIYF
cdr3_nt: TGTGCCTGGAGTGGTGGACACCAAGGGAACACCATATATTTT

v_call: TRBV20-1
clone_size: -
j_call: TRBJ1-5
d_call: TRBD1
cdr3_aa: CSASYWTGGSRSNQPQHF
cdr3_nt: TGCAGTGCTAGTTATTGGACAGGGGGCTCTCGGAGCAATCAGCCCCAGCATTTT

v_call: TRBV4-1
clone_size: -
j_call: TRBJ1-1
d_call: -
cdr3_aa: CASSQGVEEAFF
cdr3_nt: TGCGCCAGCAGCCAAGGGGTTGAGGAGGCTTTCTTT

v_call: TRBV6-2/TRBV6-3
clone_size: few
j_call: TRBJ2-1
d_call: TRBD1
cdr3_aa: CASSSLGAGGMKRNEQFF
cdr3_nt: TGTGCCAGCAGTTCTTTGGGGGCAGGGGGCATGAAGAGGAATGAGCAGTTCTTC